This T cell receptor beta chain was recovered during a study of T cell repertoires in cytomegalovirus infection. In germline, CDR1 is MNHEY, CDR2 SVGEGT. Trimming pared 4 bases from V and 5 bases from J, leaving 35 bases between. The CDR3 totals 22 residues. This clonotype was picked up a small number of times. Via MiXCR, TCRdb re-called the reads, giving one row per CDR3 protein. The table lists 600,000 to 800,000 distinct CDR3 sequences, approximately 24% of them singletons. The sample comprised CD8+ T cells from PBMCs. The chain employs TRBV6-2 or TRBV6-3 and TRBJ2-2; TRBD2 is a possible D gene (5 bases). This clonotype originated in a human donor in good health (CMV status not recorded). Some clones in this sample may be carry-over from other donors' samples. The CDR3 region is CASSLPLSTFFGGFIKTGELFF. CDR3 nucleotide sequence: TGTGCCAGCAGTTTACCACTATCTACATTCTTCGGAGGCTTTATCAAAACCGGGGAGCTGTTTTTT.